These 22 T cell receptor beta chains were all obtained from the same sample, sequenced in a study of identical twins. TCRdb ran MiXCR on the 5' RACE reads and lists one entry per CDR3 protein. This sample carries approximately 240,000 distinct CDR3 sequences, roughly an eighth of them seen once, and the ten largest clones take approximately 9.3%. The specimen sequenced was memory (CD45RO+) T cells sorted from blood. The receptors were gathered from a woman aged 18-30 years in good health.

Only a few counts were recorded for this clonotype. The J gene is TRBJ2-4, the V gene TRBV12-3 or TRBV12-4; either TRBD1 or TRBD2 may supply D (6 bases each). The CDR3 is 18 amino acids. V was shortened by 2 bases and J by 4 bases, with 21 bases between the two germline ends. CDR3 DNA sequence: TGTGCCAGCAGTTTAATCGGGGGCCAGGGTCGAGGTAAAAACATTCAGTACTTC. This encodes CASSLIGGQGRGKNIQYF.

This clonotype qualifies as medium-sized. This rearrangement joins TRBV4-1 to TRBJ2-1, with TRBD2 identical over 8 bases. The CDR3 totals 15 residues. The germline gives CDR1 MGHRA, CDR2 YSYEKL. V gave up 0 bases and J gave up 3 bases; unmatched junction bases: 1. CDR3 sequence reads: CASSQERGGYNEQFF. CDR3 DNA: TGCGCCAGCAGCCAAGAACGGGGGGGCTACAATGAGCAGTTCTTC.

This clonotype has a handful of counts. The chain employs TRBV6-1 and TRBJ2-3; 10 nucleotides match TRBD2. V lost 1 base and J lost 5; bases outside the gene matches: 15. From germline, CDR1 is MNHNS and CDR2 SASEGT. This CDR3 is built from 19 residues. CDR3 bases: TGTGCCAGCAGTGAAGGGTCGTGGATCGAGCGGGAGGGCAAAGATACGCAGTATTTT. This codes for CASSEGSWIEREGKDTQYF.

This clonotype has more than one count but fewer than ten. The rearrangement uses TRBV11-2 and TRBJ2-7; 7 positions match TRBD1. J lost 0 bases, V lost 2 bases, and 10 bases had no gene match. Looked up from germline, CDR1 is SGHAT and CDR2 is FQNNGV. The CDR3 is 17 residues long. The CDR3 sequence: CASSLRGGTASSYEQYF. The CDR3 DNA sequence: TGTGCCAGCAGCTTACGAGGTGGGACAGCGAGCTCCTACGAGCAGTACTTC.

This clonotype was counted between two and nine times. The rearrangement uses TRBV12-3 or TRBV12-4 and TRBJ2-1, with D hard to call. Trimming removed 6 bases from V and 0 bases from J, with 18 bases in between. This CDR3 comprises 17 residues. CDR3 protein: CASSPSKDFLSYNEQFF. The CDR3 DNA reads TGTGCCAGCAGCCCCTCTAAAGACTTTCTCTCCTACAATGAGCAGTTCTTC.

The table lists this clonotype with a few counts. This chain links TRBV24-1 with TRBJ2-1; 7 nucleotides match TRBD2. With V trimmed by 7 bases and J by 9 bases, 11 bases remained unmatched. The CDR3 is 14 residues long. Per the germline V gene, CDR1 is KGHDR and CDR2 is SFDVKD. CDR3 DNA sequence: TGTGCCACCAGCGGACCCGGCGGGGGAGGTGAGCAGTTCTTC. The encoded protein is CATSGPGGGGEQFF.

The chain recombines TRBV20-1 with TRBJ2-3; possible D gene TRBD2, 5 bases. V was trimmed by 3 bases and J by 5 bases, leaving 18 bases between them. The CDR3 spans 15 residues. The germline V gene has CDR1 DFQATT and CDR2 SNEGSKA (reference sequence). CDR3 DNA sequence: TGCAGTGCTAGGAAATCTAGCTATGAGGGAGATACGCAGTATTTT. Amino acid sequence: CSARKSSYEGDTQYF.

This clonotype was detected only a few times. For the CDR3, the DNA is TGTGCCAGCAGTCAATGGACGGCATTTTCACCCCTCCACTTT. Translating gives CASSQWTAFSPLHF. The V gene is TRBV27, the J gene TRBJ1-6; D is uncertain. Germline V gene sequence: CDR1 MNHEY, CDR2 SMNVEV (reference sequence). CDR3 length: 14 residues. Trimming pared 5 bases from V and 9 bases from J, leaving 14 bases between.

The chain recombines TRBV5-6 with TRBJ2-7; 11 bases map to TRBD2. The CDR3 consists of 16 residues. J gave up 4 bases and V 0 bases, and 6 bases lay outside the gene matches. Germline V gives CDR1 SGHDT, CDR2 YYEEEE. The DNA of the CDR3 is TGTGCCAGCAGCTTGGGCCCCGGGACTAGCGGATACGAGCAGTACTTC. Translation gives CASSLGPGTSGYEQYF.

The J gene is TRBJ2-7, the V gene TRBV10-3; no clear D. Per germline, CDR1 ENHRY and CDR2 SYGVKD. This CDR3 has 13 amino acids. Trimming left V 3 bases short and J 1 base short, with 7 bases between. This CDR3 is CAISDSLSYEQYF. CDR3 in DNA: TGTGCCATCAGTGACTCACTGTCCTACGAGCAGTACTTC.

The chain recombines TRBV5-1 with TRBJ2-7; possible D gene TRBD2, 6 bases. The CDR3 consists of 16 residues. The V gene lost 0 bases and the J gene lost 2 bases, with 15 bases spanning the gap. Germline CDR1 SGHRS, CDR2 YFSETQ. The CDR3 DNA sequence: TGCGCCAGCAGCTTGGGATTTAGCGGAACGACCTACGAGCAGTACTTC. Its protein product is CASSLGFSGTTYEQYF.

This chain uses TRBV7-2 with TRBJ2-1, with D possibly matching TRBD1 (6 bases). Germline values: CDR1 SGHTA, CDR2 FQGNSA. V gave up 7 bases and J gave up 9 bases, with 10 bases separating them. The CDR3 loop spans 11 amino acids. The CDR3 DNA reads as TGTGCCAGCAACTCACAGGGTGAGCAGTTCTTC. Encoded protein: CASNSQGEQFF.

This clonotype showed up just a few times. This sequence joins TRBV28 and TRBJ2-6, with D possibly matching TRBD1 (6 bases). Per the germline V gene, CDR1 is MDHEN and CDR2 is SYDVKM. The CDR3 runs to 15 residues. The V gene lost 6 bases and the J gene lost 2 bases, with 11 bases spanning the gap. CDR3 sequence (DNA): TGTGCCAGCAGCCCAACAGGGACTGGGGCCAACGTCCTGACTTTC. This gives the protein CASSPTGTGANVLTF.

This clonotype appeared many times. J is TRBJ2-1 and V is TRBV6-5; the match to TRBD2 covers 13 bases. Germline CDR1 reads MNHEY; CDR2 reads SVGAGI. After removal of 1 base from V and 7 bases from J, the junction contained 4 bases not matched to a gene. The length of the CDR3 is 16 residues. For the CDR3, the DNA is TGTGCCAGCAGTTACTTGGGACTAGCGGGGAGTAATGAGCAGTTCTTC. It is translated as CASSYLGLAGSNEQFF.

This clonotype was found a few times. The chain recombines TRBV6-2 or TRBV6-3 with TRBJ2-3; 10 bases fit TRBD2. V lost 6 bases to trimming and J lost 1 base; unmatched junction nucleotides: 7. This CDR3 comprises 16 residues. CDR1 is MNHEY, CDR2 SVGEGT, per germline. The CDR3 bases are TGTGCCAGCAGGCGGACTAGCGGACATCGCACAGATACGCAGTATTTT. It translates to CASRRTSGHRTDTQYF.

This clonotype has at least ten counts. This chain uses TRBV12-3 or TRBV12-4 with TRBJ1-1; possibly TRBD1 for D (5 bases). CDR3 length equals 11 residues. Trimming pared 8 bases from V and 8 bases from J, leaving 12 bases between. CDR3 DNA: TGTGCCAGCTCGGGGCCCACCGAAGCTTTCTTT. It codes for CASSGPTEAFF.

A few counts support this clonotype. The chain is built from TRBV10-3 and TRBJ2-7, with 10 bases lining up with TRBD2. CDR1 is ENHRY and CDR2 is SYGVKD in the germline V gene. V trimming: 0 bases; J trimming: 6 bases; junction bases outside the gene matches: 5. This CDR3 comprises 15 residues. CDR3 bases: TGTGCCATCAGTGAGTCGGCTAGCGGGAGAAGCGAGCAGTACTTC. Protein sequence: CAISESASGRSEQYF.

DNA of the CDR3: TGTGCCAGCAGCCCAGCAGGGGGCGCGAGGGCTTTCTTT. This sequence encodes CASSPAGGARAFF. J is TRBJ1-1 and V is TRBV3-1; 8 nucleotides match TRBD1. V trimming: 4 bases; J trimming: 11 bases; junction bases outside the gene matches: 9. Germline CDR1 and CDR2: LGHDT and YNNKEL (reference sequence). The CDR3 is 13 amino acids.

This chain links TRBV2 with TRBJ1-1; tentatively, D is TRBD1 (5 bases). Germline lookup yields CDR1 SNHLY and CDR2 FYNNEI. The CDR3 is 13 residues long. Trimming removed 4 bases at V and 2 bases at J, with 8 bases between. DNA for the CDR3: TGTGCCAGCAGTGCCAGGGATAACACTGAAGCTTTCTTT. This sequence encodes CASSARDNTEAFF.

This clonotype was recorded a few times. V gene TRBV25-1 combines with J gene TRBJ2-1, with D tentatively TRBD2 (5 bases). Germline V gene data show CDR1 as MGHDK and CDR2 as SYGVNS. The CDR3 runs to 16 residues. Trimming left V 3 bases short and J 4 bases short, with 16 bases between. The chain's CDR3 is CASSELRGSTYNEQFF. The CDR3 DNA follows: TGTGCCAGCAGTGAGCTTCGAGGGAGTACGTACAATGAGCAGTTCTTC.

This clonotype has a handful of counts. V and J are TRBV14 and TRBJ2-3, with TRBD2 matching 12 bases. Germline CDR1 SGHDN, CDR2 FVKESK. This CDR3 is 15 amino acids long. J was trimmed by 8 bases and V by 5 bases; bases with no gene match: 8. Here the CDR3 DNA reads TGTGCCAGCAGCGGGCTAGCGGGAGGGTCGGCTACGCAGTATTTT. Amino acids: CASSGLAGGSATQYF.

The J gene is TRBJ2-7, the V gene TRBV5-4; TRBD2 matches 8 bases. Trimming removed 0 bases from V and 3 bases from J; junction bases left unmatched: 8. Germline values: CDR1 SGHNT, CDR2 YYREEE (reference sequence). The CDR3 is 16 residues long. The CDR3 region has the DNA TGTGCCAGCAGCTTGGGAGGCGGGGGGCCCAGCTACGAGCAGTACTTC. Its translation: CASSLGGGGPSYEQYF.